Presented here are 5 T cell receptor beta chains from one specimen sequenced in a study of T cell responses to AZD1222 COVID-19 vaccine. Some clones are missing from TCRdb's copy, which holds only in-frame ones; the method was immunoSEQ multiplex PCR. The repertoire holds roughly 120,000 clones, with 80% to 90% as singletons. Sample: peripheral blood, taken on day 0 of AZD1222 vaccination. These receptors were taken from an adult in good health.

The rearrangement links TRBV24-1 to TRBJ1-4, with D unclear. CDR1 KGHDR and CDR2 SFDVKD come from the germline V gene. The germline V and J ends were trimmed by 4 bases and 8 bases, with 10 bases remaining between them. The CDR3 is made up of 13 amino acids. In nucleotides, the CDR3 is TGTGCCACCAGTGACACCCTCGGCGAAAAACTGTTTTTT. Translating gives CATSDTLGEKLFF.

For the CDR3, the DNA is TGTGCCAGCAGCCCCTGGGACTCCAGCACAGATACGCAGTATTTT. Amino acids: CASSPWDSSTDTQYF. The chain links TRBV9 to TRBJ2-3; weak D call: TRBD2 (6 bases). The CDR3 is 15 amino acids. Trimming pared 4 bases from V and 0 bases from J, leaving 12 bases between. The germline gives CDR1 SGDLS, CDR2 YYNGEE.

This chain uses TRBV19 with TRBJ2-3; TRBD2 matches at 11 bases. The CDR3 has 16 residues. V shed 5 bases, J shed 5 bases, and the junction held 9 bases outside the gene matches. Germline V gene lookup returns CDR1 LNHDA and CDR2 SQIVND (reference sequence). Written as DNA, the CDR3 is TGTGCCAGTAGTTCTGTAGCGGGAGGGCTCAGAGATACGCAGTATTTT. This codes for CASSSVAGGLRDTQYF. Complete variable domain (other parts from reference TRBV19 and TRBJ2-3): DGGITQSPKYLFRKEGQNVTLSCEQNLNHDAMYWYRQDPGQGLRLIYYSQIVNDFQKGDIAEGYSVSREKKESFPLTVTSAQKNPTAFYLCASSSVAGGLRDTQYFGPGTRLTVL.

The chain links TRBV5-1 to TRBJ2-7; 7 nucleotides agree with TRBD2. The CDR3 has 16 amino acids. With 3 bases clipped from V and 10 bases from J, the junction kept 19 bases outside the gene matches. Germline V gene lookup returns CDR1 SGHRS and CDR2 YFSETQ. The CDR3 coding sequence is TGCGCCAGCAGCTCCCAGGCGGGGGTCACAAGCGGGATACAGTACTTC. The encoded protein is CASSSQAGVTSGIQYF.

The J gene is TRBJ2-1, the V gene TRBV2; 13 positions agree with TRBD2. Unmatched junction bases numbered 7, after V lost 6 bases and J lost 8 bases. The CDR3 contains 15 residues. CDR1 and CDR2 from the germline V gene are SNHLY and FYNNEI. In DNA, the CDR3 is TGTGCCAGCAGCAAGGGACTAGCGGGAAGCGATGAGCAGTTCTTC. The encoded protein is CASSKGLAGSDEQFF.